A selection of T cell receptor beta chains follows, all from one sample in a study of blood T cell repertoires in COVID-19. Sequencing used immunoSEQ multiplex PCR; TCRdb keeps in-frame clones, though not all of them. The table lists about 240,000 clones, approximately 85% of them singletons. The material sequenced was peripheral blood. The receptor source for this set is a woman in her thirties with acute or convalescent COVID-19. Each CDR3 is given with its conserved first and last residue. D genes are given only for firm matches. Rows may omit the clone size; those that give it use once, few, many or a size class.

J gene	V gene	D gene	clone size	CDR3 DNA	CDR3 protein
TRBJ2-5	TRBV7-5	NA	few	TGTGCCAGAAGCCCCTGGGCTAGCGGGAGATCGGAGACCCAGTACTTC	CARSPWASGRSETQYF
TRBJ1-1	TRBV7-2	NA	NA	TGTGCCAGCAGCTTAGACAGAAACACTGAAGCTTTCTTT	CASSLDRNTEAFF
TRBJ2-5	TRBV18	NA	NA	TGTGCCAGCTCACCACGGACACTTGGGGAGACCCAGTACTTC	CASSPRTLGETQYF
TRBJ2-1	TRBV6-4	NA	NA	TGTGCCAGCAGTGCGAACGAAGGTGGGGGCCCCTACAATGAGCAGTTCTTC	CASSANEGGGPYNEQFF
TRBJ1-2	TRBV6-4	NA	few	TGTGCCAGCAGTGAAAACAGGGTTGGTGGCTACACCTTC	CASSENRVGGYTF
TRBJ2-1	TRBV29-1	TRBD1	NA	TGCAGCGCGAATTCAGGGGGCAATGAGCAGTTCTTC	CSANSGGNEQFF
TRBJ2-1	TRBV29-1	NA	NA	TGCAGCGTTGGAGGTCGCGGGCATGCTGACAATGAGCAGTTCTTC	CSVGGRGHADNEQFF
TRBJ2-2	TRBV7-2	NA	NA	TGTGCCAGCAGCTTAAGGTGGGGGCAAACCGGGGAGCTGTTTTTT	CASSLRWGQTGELFF
TRBJ2-1	TRBV5-5	NA	NA	TGTGCCAGCAGCTTGAGAGCGGCCAGCTCCTACAATGAGCAGTTCTTC	CASSLRAASSYNEQFF
TRBJ1-2	TRBV12-5	TRBD1	once	TGTGCTAGTGGTCCCCGGACAGGGGGCTTAGATGGCTACACCTTC	CASGPRTGGLDGYTF
TRBJ2-3	TRBV5-4	NA	NA	TGTGCCAGCAGCTGGAAGGGGAAAGATACGCAGTATTTT	CASSWKGKDTQYF
TRBJ1-2	TRBV15	TRBD1	NA	TGTGCCACCAGCAGAACCGGGACAGGGGGCTTCGTGCACTATGGCTACACCTTC	CATSRTGTGGFVHYGYTF
TRBJ1-2	TRBV6-5	TRBD1	NA	TGTGCCATCACAAACAGGGGATTTGGCTACACCTTC	CAITNRGFGYTF
TRBJ2-7	TRBV27	NA	NA	TGTGCCAGCAGTTTAGGGGGCGGTCGGGAGCAGTACTTC	CASSLGGGREQYF
TRBJ2-7	TRBV6-6	NA	once	TGTGCCAGCAGTTCCAGGGGACCCTACGAGCAGTACTTC	CASSSRGPYEQYF
TRBJ2-7	TRBV9	TRBD2	NA	TGTGCCAGCAGCGAGGGGACTAGCGGGTTACACGAGCAGTACTTC	CASSEGTSGLHEQYF
TRBJ1-5	TRBV12-3/TRBV12-4	NA	NA	TGTGCCAGCAGTTCCAGGGGCACTCAGCCCCAGCATTTT	CASSSRGTQPQHF
TRBJ1-2	TRBV12-3/TRBV12-4	TRBD1	NA	TGTGCCAGCTGGGGGGCAGGGGGATATGGCTACACCTTC	CASWGAGGYGYTF
TRBJ2-2	TRBV18	NA	NA	TGTGCCAGCTCACCTCGGAGGGGTTCGAACACCGGGGAGCTGTTTTTT	CASSPRRGSNTGELFF
TRBJ1-6	TRBV6-5	NA	NA	TGTGCCAGCAGGGAGGAAGGCTATAATTCACCCCTCCACTTT	CASREEGYNSPLHF
TRBJ2-1	TRBV10-3	TRBD1	NA	TGTGCCATCAGGGGGGACAGGGGGCCAAATGAGCAGTTCTTC	CAIRGDRGPNEQFF
TRBJ1-5	TRBV4-1	NA	NA	TGCGCCAGCAGCCTCGGGAATCAGCCCCAGCATTTT	CASSLGNQPQHF
TRBJ1-1	TRBV27	TRBD1	NA	TGTGCCAGCAGTTTAGGGACAGTGAACACTGAAGCTTTCTTT	CASSLGTVNTEAFF
TRBJ1-5	TRBV29-1	NA	NA	TGCAGCGTGGGGGGGGGAGGTCAGCCCCAGCATTTT	CSVGGGGQPQHF
TRBJ1-1	TRBV5-1	TRBD1	NA	TGCGCCAGCAGCTTAGACAGGGTGAACACTGAAGCTTTCTTT	CASSLDRVNTEAFF
TRBJ1-5	TRBV18	TRBD1	NA	TGTGCCAGCTCCACAGGGGGCGGTATTCATCAGCCCCAGCATTTT	CASSTGGGIHQPQHF
TRBJ2-3	TRBV5-1	TRBD2	NA	TGCGCCAGCAGCTTGGGGACTAGCGGGAGTTTGACAGATACGCAGTATTTT	CASSLGTSGSLTDTQYF
TRBJ2-2	TRBV6-5	NA	NA	TGTGCCAGCAGTCAATCAAACGCGGGCACCGGGGAGCTGTTTTTT	CASSQSNAGTGELFF
TRBJ2-5	TRBV30	NA	NA	TGTGCCTGGGGGGTAGGAGGACAAGAGACCCAGTACTTC	CAWGVGGQETQYF
TRBJ2-5	TRBV2	NA	NA	TGTGCCAGCACCCAGGGGCAAGAGACCCAGTACTTC	CASTQGQETQYF
TRBJ1-1	TRBV5-1	TRBD1	few	TGCGCCAGCAGCCCGGGAACTAGGACAGGGCTGAACACTGAAGCTTTCTTT	CASSPGTRTGLNTEAFF
TRBJ1-5	TRBV19	TRBD1	NA	TGTGCCAGTAGTATAGTTCGACAGGGGGCACAGCCCCAGCATTTT	CASSIVRQGAQPQHF
TRBJ2-2	TRBV3-1/TRBV3-2	TRBD2	NA	TGTGCCAGCAGCCAAGATATAAGCGGGGATGCCGGGGAGCTGTTTTTT	CASSQDISGDAGELFF
TRBJ2-3	TRBV7-2	NA	NA	TGTGCCAGCAGGACATCTAGCCCTCCTAGCACAGATACGCAGTATTTT	CASRTSSPPSTDTQYF
TRBJ2-7	TRBV4-3	TRBD1	NA	TGCGCCAGCAGCCTGGGACAGGGAAATGACGAGCAGTACTTC	CASSLGQGNDEQYF
TRBJ1-1	TRBV11-3	TRBD1	NA	TGTGCCAGCAGCCCTAGGCAGGGGGCAGGTGAAGCTTTCTTT	CASSPRQGAGEAFF
TRBJ2-2	TRBV5-1	TRBD2	NA	TGCGCCAGCAGCCACGGACTAGCGGGAGTCCCCGGGGAGCTGTTTTTT	CASSHGLAGVPGELFF
TRBJ2-1	TRBV18	TRBD1	NA	TGTGCCAGCTCACCACGGGACAGGAGTAGGAATGAGCAGTTCTTC	CASSPRDRSRNEQFF
TRBJ2-2	TRBV3-1/TRBV3-2	NA	NA	TGTGCCAGCAGCCAAATGAGGCTAGCCGGGGAGCTGTTTTTT	CASSQMRLAGELFF
TRBJ2-1	TRBV19	TRBD2	NA	TGTGCCAGTGGGGGGGAGAGGGGATTGAATGAGCAGTTCTTC	CASGGERGLNEQFF
TRBJ1-6	TRBV2	NA	NA	TGTGCCAGCAGCACCGTCCCCTTACGCCTAGATTCACCCCTCCACTTT	CASSTVPLRLDSPLHF
TRBJ2-1	TRBV11-3	NA	NA	TGTGCCAGCAGTGGAAGCGGGGGACAGTACAATGAGCAGTTCTTC	CASSGSGGQYNEQFF
TRBJ2-1	TRBV29-1	NA	NA	TGCAGCGTAGAGGCGTGGGAGAGGTACAATGAGCAGTTCTTC	CSVEAWERYNEQFF
TRBJ1-2	TRBV11-1	TRBD1	NA	TGTGCCAGCAGCGGGCCCCAACAGGGGGTCGGCTATGGCTACACCTTC	CASSGPQQGVGYGYTF
TRBJ2-7	TRBV7-9	NA	NA	TGTGCCAGCAGCTCACCACAGGGCTACGAGCAGTACTTC	CASSSPQGYEQYF
TRBJ2-2	TRBV5-6	TRBD2	NA	TGTGCCAGCAGCCGTAAAACTCCGACTAGCGGGAGTTTGGGCGGGGAGCTGTTTTTT	CASSRKTPTSGSLGGELFF